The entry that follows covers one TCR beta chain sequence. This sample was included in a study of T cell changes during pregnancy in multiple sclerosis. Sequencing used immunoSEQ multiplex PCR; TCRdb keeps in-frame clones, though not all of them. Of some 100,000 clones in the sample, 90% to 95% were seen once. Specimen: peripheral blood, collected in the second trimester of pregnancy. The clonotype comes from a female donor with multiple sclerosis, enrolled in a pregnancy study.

As DNA, the CDR3 is TGCGCCAGCAGCTCACTCCAGGGGGCTGAAGCTTTCTTT. Its translation: CASSSLQGAEAFF. The V and J genes are TRBV5-1 and TRBJ1-1; TRBD1 aligns across 7 bases. CDR1 SGHRS and CDR2 YFSETQ come from the germline V gene. V lost 3 bases, J lost 6 bases, and 5 bases stayed unmatched. This CDR3 contains 13 residues.